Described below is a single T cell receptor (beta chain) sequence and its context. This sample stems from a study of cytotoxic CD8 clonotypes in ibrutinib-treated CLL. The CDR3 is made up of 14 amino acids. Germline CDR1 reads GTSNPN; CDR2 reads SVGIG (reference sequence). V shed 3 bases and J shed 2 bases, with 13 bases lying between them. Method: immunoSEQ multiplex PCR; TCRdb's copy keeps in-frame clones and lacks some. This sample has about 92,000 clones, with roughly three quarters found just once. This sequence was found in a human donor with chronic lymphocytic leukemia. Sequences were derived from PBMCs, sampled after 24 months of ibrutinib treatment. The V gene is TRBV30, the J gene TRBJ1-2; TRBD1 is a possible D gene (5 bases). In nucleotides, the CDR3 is TGTGCCTGGAGGCTGGGGACCGTGAACTATGGCTACACCTTC. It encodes CAWRLGTVNYGYTF.